The 20 T cell receptor beta chains listed next were all sequenced from one sample in a study of blood T cell repertoires in COVID-19. The assay was immunoSEQ multiplex PCR, and TCRdb's table has in-frame clones only and misses some. Of about 160,000 clones detected, about 74% appear once; the ten largest clones hold about 7.8%. The specimen was peripheral blood. Receptor source: a man between 60 and 75 years old with acute or convalescent COVID-19.

The V gene is TRBV28, the J gene TRBJ2-7; 11 bases map to TRBD1. V lost 5 bases to trimming and J lost 7 bases; unmatched junction nucleotides: 7. CDR3 length equals 14 residues. Germline V gives CDR1 MDHEN, CDR2 SYDVKM. CDR3 sequence reads: CASSTGTGGGEQYF. The CDR3 DNA follows: TGTGCCAGCAGTACCGGGACAGGGGGGGGTGAGCAGTACTTC.

This clone has a single count. V gene TRBV2 combines with J gene TRBJ2-7; a weak D match, TRBD2 (6 bases). The germline V and J ends were trimmed by 5 bases and 2 bases, with 7 bases remaining between them. Germline assignment: CDR1 SNHLY and CDR2 FYNNEI. The CDR3 length is 12 residues. The CDR3 is CASSQRAYEQYF. The CDR3, as DNA: TGTGCCAGCAGTCAGCGGGCCTACGAGCAGTACTTC.

Only a few counts were recorded for this clone. The chain links TRBV5-4 to TRBJ2-7; D gene uncertain. V gave up 2 bases and J gave up 3 bases, with 6 bases separating them. The CDR3 spans 12 residues. The germline V gene encodes CDR1 SGHNT and CDR2 YYREEE (reference sequence). The CDR3 coding sequence is TGTGCCAGCAGCTTTGAACACTACGAGCAGTACTTC. Its translation: CASSFEHYEQYF.

The chain links TRBV5-1 to TRBJ1-2, with 7 nucleotides matching TRBD1. Germline CDR1 is SGHRS and CDR2 is YFSETQ. This CDR3 has 13 amino acids. With V trimmed by 3 bases and J by 3 bases, 2 bases remained unmatched. CDR3 in amino acids: CASSSGQYYGYTF. The CDR3 nucleotides are TGCGCCAGCAGCTCGGGACAGTACTATGGCTACACCTTC.

This clone was counted between two and nine times. The chain is built from TRBV7-2 and TRBJ1-2; unclear D gene. Trimming left V 5 bases short and J 4 bases short, with 17 bases between. The CDR3 contains 15 residues. The germline CDR1 and CDR2 sequences are SGHTA and FQGNSA. In nucleotides, the CDR3 is TGTGCCAGCAGCCCACCCGGGGTTAGGGTCTATGGCTACACCTTC. Translating it yields CASSPPGVRVYGYTF.

This clone was seen just once. This chain joins TRBV6-5 and TRBJ1-1, with TRBD1 as a possible D gene (6 bases). The CDR3 loop spans 11 amino acids. The V end lost 5 bases, the J end lost 10 bases, and 11 bases lay between the germline ends. Germline-derived CDR1 and CDR2 are MNHEY and SVGAGI. As DNA, the CDR3 is TGTGCCAGCAGTACGACAGGTCGAGCTTTCTTT. This codes for CASSTTGRAFF.

This chain links TRBV5-6 with TRBJ2-7; D ambiguous. There are 15 residues in the CDR3. With 2 bases removed from V and 3 bases from J, the gap between germline ends came to 15 bases. Looked up from germline, CDR1 is SGHDT and CDR2 is YYEEEE. The CDR3 DNA reads TGTGCCAGCAGCTTACAGAATATACTCTACTACGAGCAGTACTTC. Translating it yields CASSLQNILYYEQYF. Using reference TRBV5-6 and TRBJ2-7 for the parts outside the CDR3, the full variable domain is DAGVTQSPTHLIKTRGQQVTLRCSPKSGHDTVSWYQQALGQGPQFIFQYYEEEERQRGNFPDRFSGHQFPNYSSELNVNALLLGDSALYLCASSLQNILYYEQYFGPGTRLTVT.

This clone was seen just once. The chain employs TRBV7-2 and TRBJ2-1; 10 bases match TRBD2. The germline gives CDR1 SGHTA, CDR2 FQGNSA. The CDR3 is made up of 16 amino acids. V trimming: 2 bases; J trimming: 9 bases; junction bases outside the gene matches: 10. DNA for the CDR3: TGTGCCAGCAGCTTAATGGCTAGCGGGGGCAGGGGTGAGCAGTTCTTC. Its translation is CASSLMASGGRGEQFF.

This clone has more than one count but fewer than ten. The rearrangement links TRBV9 to TRBJ2-2; D not certain. V was pared by 4 bases and J by 1 base, with 11 bases between. The germline gives CDR1 SGDLS, CDR2 YYNGEE. This CDR3 comprises 15 residues. The CDR3 here is CASSRQVLNTGELFF. The CDR3, as DNA: TGTGCCAGCAGCCGGCAGGTGCTGAACACCGGGGAGCTGTTTTTT. The entire variable domain, with the rest obtained from reference TRBV9 and TRBJ2-2, is as follows: DSGVTQTPKHLITATGQRVTLRCSPRSGDLSVYWYQQSLDQGLQFLIQYYNGEERAKGNILERFSAQQFPDLHSELNLSSLELGDSALYFCASSRQVLNTGELFFGEGSRLTVL.

The rearrangement links TRBV19 to TRBJ2-2; D is unresolved. Trimming removed 1 base from V and 0 bases from J, with 6 bases in between. This CDR3 has 15 residues. The germline gives CDR1 LNHDA, CDR2 SQIVND (reference sequence). CDR3 in DNA: TGTGCCAGTAGTATAGGACAACCGAACACCGGGGAGCTGTTTTTT. Translated: CASSIGQPNTGELFF.

The chain links TRBV7-3 to TRBJ2-3; 8 bases map to TRBD2. J gave up 5 bases and V 0 bases, and 4 bases lay outside the gene matches. The CDR3 runs to 15 residues. Germline V CDR1 and CDR2: SGHTA, FQGTGA. In nucleotides, the CDR3 is TGTGCCAGCAGCTTAACCACCGGGGGGGTAGATACGCAGTATTTT. Protein sequence: CASSLTTGGVDTQYF.

The chain links TRBV7-2 to TRBJ2-4; 8 bases fit TRBD1. The CDR3 has 16 amino acids. CDR1 SGHTA and CDR2 FQGNSA come from the germline V gene. The V and J ends lost 6 bases and 8 bases, in that order; junction bases with no gene match: 15. CDR3 DNA sequence: TGTGCCAGCAGACCATCGACCGGGACAGGTATGGACATTCAGTACTTC. Translation gives CASRPSTGTGMDIQYF.

The chain has TRBV6-5 and TRBJ2-7; D remains ambiguous. The germline CDR1 and CDR2 sequences are MNHEY and SVGAGI. Trimming left V 0 bases short and J 1 base short, with 4 bases between. CDR3 length equals 13 residues. CDR3 nucleotides: TGTGCCAGCAGTTACTCCCCGTCCTACGAGCAGTACTTC. This gives the protein CASSYSPSYEQYF.

This clone has just a few counts. The rearrangement joins TRBV2 to TRBJ2-7; 9 bases fit TRBD1. V dropped 5 bases and J dropped 6; count of bases not matched to a gene: 8. Germline V gene sequence: CDR1 SNHLY, CDR2 FYNNEI. The CDR3 totals 14 residues. CDR3 nucleotide sequence: TGTGCCAGCAGTTTATACAGGGGGCTTAGCGAGCAGTACTTC. Translation: CASSLYRGLSEQYF.

CDR3 sequence reads: CASSLRVGVQGGSGETQYF. CDR3 sequence (DNA): TGTGCCAGCAGCTTACGCGTCGGGGTACAGGGTGGAAGTGGAGAGACCCAGTACTTC. The V gene is TRBV7-2, the J gene TRBJ2-5; a weak D match, TRBD1 (6 bases). Trimming removed 2 bases from V and 4 bases from J, with 26 bases in between. Germline-derived CDR1 and CDR2 are SGHTA and FQGNSA. The CDR3 extends over 19 amino acids.

The rearrangement links TRBV13 to TRBJ2-3; D not certain. The V gene lost 5 bases and the J gene lost 4 bases, with 19 bases spanning the gap. CDR1 is PRHDT and CDR2 is FYEKMQ in the germline V gene (reference sequence). The CDR3 is 16 amino acids. Here the CDR3 DNA reads TGTGCCAGCAGCCCTGAGTTTGTCTTGGTCGCAGATACGCAGTATTTT. This gives the protein CASSPEFVLVADTQYF.

The V gene is TRBV10-1, the J gene TRBJ1-1; 7 bases align to TRBD1. The CDR3 consists of 13 residues. The V gene end was trimmed by 7 bases and the J gene end by 2 bases; junction bases not matched to a gene: 4. Germline V gene lookup returns CDR1 WNHNN and CDR2 SYGVQD (reference sequence). The CDR3 DNA reads TGCGCCAGCAACCGGGACAGAAACACTGAAGCTTTCTTT. Translation: CASNRDRNTEAFF.

This clone was found a few times. The chain employs TRBV11-2 and TRBJ2-7, with no clear D. V lost 0 bases to trimming and J lost 0 bases, with 15 bases between them. The CDR3 runs to 17 residues. CDR1 and CDR2 (germline): SGHAT, FQNNGV. The CDR3 region is CASSLDLSRHRSYEQYF. As DNA, the CDR3 is TGTGCCAGCAGCTTAGATCTCTCGAGACACCGCTCCTACGAGCAGTACTTC.

The chain has TRBV3-1 (or the pseudogene TRBV3-2) and TRBJ2-3; 7 nucleotides line up with TRBD1. The CDR3 runs to 14 residues. In germline, CDR1 is LGHDT, CDR2 YNNKEL (reference sequence). Trimming at V came to 6 bases and at J to 0 bases, leaving 3 bases not matched to a gene. The CDR3 is CASSQDRSTDTQYF. CDR3 sequence (DNA): TGTGCCAGCAGTCAGGACAGGAGCACAGATACGCAGTATTTT.

The rearrangement uses TRBV6-5 and TRBJ1-2; TRBD1 matches at 7 bases. The ends lost 2 bases at V and 4 bases at J; junction bases unmatched: 7. Germline V CDR1 and CDR2: MNHEY, SVGAGI. The CDR3 spans 15 residues. The CDR3 nucleotides read TGTGCCAGCAGTTACGTGGGGACAGATTTCTATGGCTACACCTTC. This translates into CASSYVGTDFYGYTF.